The 29 T cell receptor beta chains below were found in one sample sequenced in a study of T cells after yellow fever vaccination. Using its own MiXCR run on the 5' RACE reads, TCRdb lists one record per CDR3 protein. The sample holds 450,000 to 550,000 distinct CDR3 sequences, about a fifth seen once. The source was PBMCs, collected about 20 days after the first yellow fever vaccination. The receptors here all came from a man aged 18 to 29 who received the YFV17D yellow fever vaccine.

The chain has TRBV20-1 and TRBJ2-1; 7 bases align to TRBD2. The J segment lost 1 base and the V segment lost 6 bases, leaving 12 bases of the junction unmatched. Germline V lookup: CDR1 DFQATT, CDR2 SNEGSKA (reference sequence). The CDR3 consists of 16 residues. In DNA, the CDR3 is TGCAGTGCCTCAAAGGGCGGGGGAGGATCCTACAATGAGCAGTTCTTC. It is translated as CSASKGGGGSYNEQFF.

The V call is TRBV20-1, the J call TRBJ1-2; TRBD1 might be the D (6 bases). Deletions cut 6 bases from V and 1 base from J, with 12 bases between. Germline values: CDR1 DFQATT, CDR2 SNEGSKA (reference sequence). CDR3 size: 13 residues. The DNA for the CDR3 is TGCAGTGCCCAAAGGGGGAGTAACTATGGCTACACCTTC. Amino acids: CSAQRGSNYGYTF.

In its sample, this clonotype was seen a few times. This chain connects TRBV11-2 to TRBJ1-3, with TRBD1 as a possible D gene (6 bases). The V end was cut by 4 bases, the J end by 1 base, with 14 bases between. Germline V gene data show CDR1 as SGHAT and CDR2 as FQNNGV. CDR3 length: 16 residues. The CDR3 DNA is TGTGCCAGCAGCTCTCTCTCAGGGGCTTCTGGAAACACCATATATTTT. Residues: CASSSLSGASGNTIYF.

This clonotype was recorded many times. V and J are TRBV5-1 and TRBJ2-7; the match to TRBD1 covers 7 bases. CDR1 and CDR2 (germline): SGHRS, YFSETQ. CDR3 length: 18 amino acids. V dropped 0 bases and J dropped 3; count of bases not matched to a gene: 15. The CDR3 nucleotides read TGCGCCAGCAGCTTGGGGGTCAGGGGGAACTCAAGAAGCTACGAGCAGTACTTC. Translation: CASSLGVRGNSRSYEQYF.

This clonotype was observed a handful of times. The chain carries TRBV15 and TRBJ1-4; TRBD1 aligns across 7 bases. There are 14 residues in the CDR3. Trimming at V came to 2 bases and at J to 7 bases, leaving 4 bases not matched to a gene. Germline V gene lookup returns CDR1 LNHNV and CDR2 YYDKDF (reference sequence). CDR3 amino acids: CATSRYRGIEKLFF. In DNA form, the CDR3 reads TGTGCCACCAGCAGATACAGGGGTATTGAAAAACTGTTTTTT. The variable domain in full, completed from reference TRBV15 and TRBJ1-4, reads DAMVIQNPRYQVTQFGKPVTLSCSQTLNHNVMYWYQQKSSQAPKLLFHYYDKDFNNEADTPDNFQSRRPNTSFCFLDIRSPGLGDTAMYLCATSRYRGIEKLFFGSGTQLSVL.

This clonotype has ten or more counts. The rearrangement links TRBV6-5 to TRBJ1-2; possibly TRBD1 for D (5 bases). V shed 8 bases and J shed 8 bases, with 12 bases lying between them. Germline V gene sequence: CDR1 MNHEY, CDR2 SVGAGI. There are 11 residues in the CDR3. The CDR3, as DNA: TGTGCCAGCTCCGGGGGGTACGGCTACACCTTC. Residues: CASSGGYGYTF.

This clonotype was seen only a few times. The chain has TRBV28 and TRBJ2-1; 10 positions agree with TRBD2. The length of the CDR3 is 15 residues. Germline lookup yields CDR1 MDHEN and CDR2 SYDVKM. V shed 1 base and J 5 bases; nucleotides not matched to a gene: 2. CDR3 residues: CASSLYTSGDNEQFF. The DNA of the CDR3 is TGTGCCAGCAGTTTATATACTAGCGGGGACAATGAGCAGTTCTTC.

This clonotype came up a few times. The V call is TRBV18, the J call TRBJ2-4; a weak D match, TRBD1 (6 bases). Germline CDR1 reads KGHSH; CDR2 reads LQKENI. V shed 0 bases and J shed 8 bases, with 11 bases lying between them. There are 14 residues in the CDR3. The CDR3 DNA sequence: TGTGCCAGCTCACCACCGAACAGGGCGGACATTCAGTACTTC. Its translation is CASSPPNRADIQYF.

This clonotype has only a few counts. This chain uses TRBV4-3 with TRBJ2-7, with D tentatively TRBD1 or TRBD2 (5 bases each). This CDR3 has 15 residues. Trimming removed 0 bases at V and 5 bases at J, with 14 bases between. Germline CDR1 LGHNA, CDR2 YSLEER. CDR3 DNA: TGCGCCAGCAGCCAAGAGAGTCCAGGGACCCACGAGCAGTACTTC. Residues: CASSQESPGTHEQYF.

This clonotype was counted a few times. The chain combines TRBV6-2 or TRBV6-3 with TRBJ2-7; 10 nucleotides match TRBD2. This CDR3 has 15 residues. V shed 5 bases and J 3 bases; nucleotides not matched to a gene: 7. CDR1 and CDR2 (germline): MNHEY, SVGEGT. The CDR3 DNA reads TGTGCCAGCAGTCCTAGCGGGGGCCAAAACTACGAGCAGTACGTC. The encoded protein is CASSPSGGQNYEQYV.

The chain uses TRBV4-1 and TRBJ1-3, with D unresolved. With 0 bases removed from V and 0 bases from J, the gap between germline ends came to 12 bases. The CDR3 loop spans 17 amino acids. Germline CDR1 is MGHRA and CDR2 is YSYEKL. The CDR3 sequence is CASSQDGNSYSGNTIYF. The DNA of the CDR3 is TGCGCCAGCAGCCAAGACGGGAACAGCTACTCTGGAAACACCATATATTTT.

This clonotype was recorded a few times. The rearrangement links TRBV12-3 or TRBV12-4 to TRBJ1-2; unclear D gene. V gave up 0 bases and J gave up 4 bases, with 9 bases separating them. This CDR3 contains 14 residues. Here the CDR3 DNA reads TGTGCCAGCAGTTTAGCGGCACCGCTCTATGGCTACACCTTC. As protein: CASSLAAPLYGYTF.

The chain employs TRBV12-3 or TRBV12-4 and TRBJ2-7; D is ambiguous. The CDR3 is 14 residues long. The V and J ends lost 3 bases and 4 bases respectively, with 13 bases between them. CDR3 coding DNA: TGTGCCAGCAGTTTTAGGCCAGAGAGGTACGAGCAGTACTTC. This translates into CASSFRPERYEQYF.

The V gene is TRBV9, the J gene TRBJ2-1; 9 bases are shared with TRBD1. Trimming at V came to 0 bases and at J to 5 bases, leaving 3 bases not matched to a gene. Germline loops: CDR1 SGDLS, CDR2 YYNGEE. This CDR3 comprises 15 residues. CDR3 sequence reads: CASSVGQGVDNEQFF. CDR3 nucleotide sequence: TGTGCCAGCAGCGTAGGACAGGGGGTCGACAATGAGCAGTTCTTC.

This clonotype was counted between two and nine times. The CDR3: CSVDLSGAGTDTQYF. The CDR3 DNA reads TGCAGCGTTGATTTGTCAGGGGCAGGGACAGATACGCAGTATTTT. The genes are TRBV29-1 and TRBJ2-3, with a weak D call TRBD1 (6 bases). Germline V gives CDR1 SQVTM, CDR2 ANQGSEA. This CDR3 is 15 amino acids long. V lost 3 bases and J lost 3, with 16 bases in between.

The chain links TRBV4-1 to TRBJ2-7; TRBD2 matches at 12 bases. The CDR3 has 15 amino acids. In germline, CDR1 is MGHRA, CDR2 YSYEKL. The V segment lost 4 bases and the J segment 4 bases; nucleotides outside the gene matches: 5. CDR3 loop: CASSLGLAGRYEQYV. In DNA form, the CDR3 reads TGCGCCAGCAGCCTCGGACTAGCGGGGAGATACGAGCAGTACGTC.

The chain is built from TRBV7-6 and TRBJ2-1; D is possibly TRBD2 (5 bases). The CDR3 totals 14 residues. Germline CDR1 SGHVS, CDR2 FNYEAQ. V shed 7 bases and J shed 3 bases, with 13 bases lying between them. The CDR3 coding sequence is TGTGCCAGCACTATCGATGGAGGCTACAATGAGCAGTTCTTC. It is translated as CASTIDGGYNEQFF.

The chain employs TRBV11-2 and TRBJ2-7; D remains unclear. Between the trimmed V and J ends, which lost 7 bases and 3 bases, there was a span of 16 bases. The CDR3 is 14 amino acids. Germline V gene lookup returns CDR1 SGHAT and CDR2 FQNNGV. In DNA form, the CDR3 reads TGTGCCAGCACCATATACGGGTCAGTCTACGAGCAGTACTTC. It specifies CASTIYGSVYEQYF.

This clonotype came up a few times. The chain joins TRBV4-2 to TRBJ1-1; maybe TRBD1 (5 bases). CDR1 is LGHNA and CDR2 is YNFKEQ in the germline V gene. The CDR3 consists of 15 residues. Between the trimmed V and J ends, which lost 4 bases and 0 bases, there was a span of 12 bases. CDR3 loop: CASSPGAGMNTEAFF. In DNA form, the CDR3 reads TGTGCCAGCAGCCCCGGGGCAGGGATGAACACTGAAGCTTTCTTT.

Ten or more counts support this clonotype. V usage is TRBV4-3 and J usage is TRBJ2-2, with D perhaps assigned TRBD1 or TRBD2 (6 bases each). CDR1 is LGHNA and CDR2 is YSLEER in the germline V gene. The CDR3 is 15 amino acids. Trimming shortened V by 0 bases and J by 5 bases, and 10 bases separated the two germline ends. The CDR3: CASSQDWGATGELFF. As DNA, the CDR3 is TGCGCCAGCAGCCAAGATTGGGGGGCGACCGGGGAGCTGTTTTTT.

In its sample, this clonotype was seen a few times. This chain links TRBV5-1 with TRBJ2-3; 8 bases map to TRBD1. V gave up 3 bases and J gave up 4 bases; unmatched junction bases: 7. CDR1 and CDR2 (germline): SGHRS, YFSETQ. The CDR3 length is 15 residues. The CDR3 DNA reads as TGCGCCAGCAGCTCCTGGACAGGGAGGTCAGATACGCAGTATTTT. Translation gives CASSSWTGRSDTQYF.

This clonotype was detected a few times. This chain links TRBV5-5 with TRBJ1-5; 8 positions match TRBD1. The CDR3 length is 16 residues. V shed 2 bases, J shed 0 bases, and the junction held 4 bases outside the gene matches. Looked up from germline, CDR1 is SGHKS and CDR2 is YYEKEE (reference sequence). CDR3 protein: CASSLDRGYSNQPQHF. For the CDR3, the DNA is TGTGCCAGCAGCTTAGACAGGGGATATAGCAATCAGCCCCAGCATTTT.

The V and J genes are TRBV5-1 and TRBJ2-7; D is possibly TRBD2 (6 bases). Trimming took 0 bases from V and 0 from J, leaving 16 bases between them. The CDR3 consists of 17 residues. The V gene's germline CDR1 is SGHRS and CDR2 YFSETQ. The CDR3 protein is CASSLDGGTTSSYEQYF. The DNA of the CDR3 is TGCGCCAGCAGCTTGGATGGGGGGACGACGAGCTCCTACGAGCAGTACTTC.

Only a few counts were recorded for this clonotype. The V call is TRBV9, the J call TRBJ2-5; D gene ambiguous. Trimming removed 0 bases at V and 4 bases at J, with 10 bases between. Looked up from germline, CDR1 is SGDLS and CDR2 is YYNGEE. This CDR3 region has 14 residues. The CDR3 region has the DNA TGTGCCAGCAGCGTAGGTAACACCCGAGAGACCCAGTACTTC. Its translation is CASSVGNTRETQYF. The complete variable domain, with remaining parts taken from reference TRBV9 and TRBJ2-5, reads DSGVTQTPKHLITATGQRVTLRCSPRSGDLSVYWYQQSLDQGLQFLIQYYNGEERAKGNILERFSAQQFPDLHSELNLSSLELGDSALYFCASSVGNTRETQYFGPGTRLLVL.

V gene TRBV12-3 or TRBV12-4 combines with J gene TRBJ2-5; 10 nucleotides agree with TRBD1. This CDR3 is 14 amino acids long. V dropped 4 bases and J dropped 1; count of bases not matched to a gene: 0. CDR3 coding DNA: TGTGCCAGCAGTTGGGACAGGGGCCAAGAGACCCAGTACTTC. Translating gives CASSWDRGQETQYF.

The gene calls are TRBV6-2 or TRBV6-3 and TRBJ1-5; 8 bases match TRBD1. CDR1 is MNHEY and CDR2 is SVGEGT in the germline V gene. This CDR3 has 14 residues. Trimming took 5 bases from V and 6 from J; bases not matched to a gene: 6. CDR3: CASSNIQGVQPQHF. The CDR3 DNA follows: TGTGCCAGCAGTAACATACAGGGGGTTCAGCCCCAGCATTTT.

The chain recombines TRBV5-8 with TRBJ2-5; D might be TRBD1 or TRBD2, each matching 6 bases. V lost 5 bases and J lost 4, with 15 bases in between. This CDR3 has 14 residues. Germline values: CDR1 SGHTS, CDR2 YDEGEE. CDR3 bases: TGTGCCAGCAGACTCGCCGGGGGCGCAGAGACCCAGTACTTC. Its protein is CASRLAGGAETQYF.

This clonotype was seen more than once but under ten times. This chain links TRBV9 with TRBJ2-1; 7 positions agree with TRBD1. Germline V gives CDR1 SGDLS, CDR2 YYNGEE. The V segment lost 3 bases and the J segment 6 bases; nucleotides outside the gene matches: 9. The CDR3 sequence is 15 residues long. The DNA for the CDR3 is TGTGCCAGCAGCGGGGAAGACAGGGTCGGCAATGAGCAGTTCTTC. Translated: CASSGEDRVGNEQFF.

J is TRBJ2-2 and V is TRBV5-1; a weak D match, TRBD1 (5 bases). CDR3 length equals 17 residues. From germline, CDR1 is SGHRS and CDR2 YFSETQ. Between the trimmed V and J ends, which lost 0 bases and 0 bases, there was a span of 12 bases. CDR3 bases: TGCGCCAGCAGCTTGGGCCCCGACAGCTCGAACACCGGGGAGCTGTTTTTT. Encoded protein: CASSLGPDSSNTGELFF.